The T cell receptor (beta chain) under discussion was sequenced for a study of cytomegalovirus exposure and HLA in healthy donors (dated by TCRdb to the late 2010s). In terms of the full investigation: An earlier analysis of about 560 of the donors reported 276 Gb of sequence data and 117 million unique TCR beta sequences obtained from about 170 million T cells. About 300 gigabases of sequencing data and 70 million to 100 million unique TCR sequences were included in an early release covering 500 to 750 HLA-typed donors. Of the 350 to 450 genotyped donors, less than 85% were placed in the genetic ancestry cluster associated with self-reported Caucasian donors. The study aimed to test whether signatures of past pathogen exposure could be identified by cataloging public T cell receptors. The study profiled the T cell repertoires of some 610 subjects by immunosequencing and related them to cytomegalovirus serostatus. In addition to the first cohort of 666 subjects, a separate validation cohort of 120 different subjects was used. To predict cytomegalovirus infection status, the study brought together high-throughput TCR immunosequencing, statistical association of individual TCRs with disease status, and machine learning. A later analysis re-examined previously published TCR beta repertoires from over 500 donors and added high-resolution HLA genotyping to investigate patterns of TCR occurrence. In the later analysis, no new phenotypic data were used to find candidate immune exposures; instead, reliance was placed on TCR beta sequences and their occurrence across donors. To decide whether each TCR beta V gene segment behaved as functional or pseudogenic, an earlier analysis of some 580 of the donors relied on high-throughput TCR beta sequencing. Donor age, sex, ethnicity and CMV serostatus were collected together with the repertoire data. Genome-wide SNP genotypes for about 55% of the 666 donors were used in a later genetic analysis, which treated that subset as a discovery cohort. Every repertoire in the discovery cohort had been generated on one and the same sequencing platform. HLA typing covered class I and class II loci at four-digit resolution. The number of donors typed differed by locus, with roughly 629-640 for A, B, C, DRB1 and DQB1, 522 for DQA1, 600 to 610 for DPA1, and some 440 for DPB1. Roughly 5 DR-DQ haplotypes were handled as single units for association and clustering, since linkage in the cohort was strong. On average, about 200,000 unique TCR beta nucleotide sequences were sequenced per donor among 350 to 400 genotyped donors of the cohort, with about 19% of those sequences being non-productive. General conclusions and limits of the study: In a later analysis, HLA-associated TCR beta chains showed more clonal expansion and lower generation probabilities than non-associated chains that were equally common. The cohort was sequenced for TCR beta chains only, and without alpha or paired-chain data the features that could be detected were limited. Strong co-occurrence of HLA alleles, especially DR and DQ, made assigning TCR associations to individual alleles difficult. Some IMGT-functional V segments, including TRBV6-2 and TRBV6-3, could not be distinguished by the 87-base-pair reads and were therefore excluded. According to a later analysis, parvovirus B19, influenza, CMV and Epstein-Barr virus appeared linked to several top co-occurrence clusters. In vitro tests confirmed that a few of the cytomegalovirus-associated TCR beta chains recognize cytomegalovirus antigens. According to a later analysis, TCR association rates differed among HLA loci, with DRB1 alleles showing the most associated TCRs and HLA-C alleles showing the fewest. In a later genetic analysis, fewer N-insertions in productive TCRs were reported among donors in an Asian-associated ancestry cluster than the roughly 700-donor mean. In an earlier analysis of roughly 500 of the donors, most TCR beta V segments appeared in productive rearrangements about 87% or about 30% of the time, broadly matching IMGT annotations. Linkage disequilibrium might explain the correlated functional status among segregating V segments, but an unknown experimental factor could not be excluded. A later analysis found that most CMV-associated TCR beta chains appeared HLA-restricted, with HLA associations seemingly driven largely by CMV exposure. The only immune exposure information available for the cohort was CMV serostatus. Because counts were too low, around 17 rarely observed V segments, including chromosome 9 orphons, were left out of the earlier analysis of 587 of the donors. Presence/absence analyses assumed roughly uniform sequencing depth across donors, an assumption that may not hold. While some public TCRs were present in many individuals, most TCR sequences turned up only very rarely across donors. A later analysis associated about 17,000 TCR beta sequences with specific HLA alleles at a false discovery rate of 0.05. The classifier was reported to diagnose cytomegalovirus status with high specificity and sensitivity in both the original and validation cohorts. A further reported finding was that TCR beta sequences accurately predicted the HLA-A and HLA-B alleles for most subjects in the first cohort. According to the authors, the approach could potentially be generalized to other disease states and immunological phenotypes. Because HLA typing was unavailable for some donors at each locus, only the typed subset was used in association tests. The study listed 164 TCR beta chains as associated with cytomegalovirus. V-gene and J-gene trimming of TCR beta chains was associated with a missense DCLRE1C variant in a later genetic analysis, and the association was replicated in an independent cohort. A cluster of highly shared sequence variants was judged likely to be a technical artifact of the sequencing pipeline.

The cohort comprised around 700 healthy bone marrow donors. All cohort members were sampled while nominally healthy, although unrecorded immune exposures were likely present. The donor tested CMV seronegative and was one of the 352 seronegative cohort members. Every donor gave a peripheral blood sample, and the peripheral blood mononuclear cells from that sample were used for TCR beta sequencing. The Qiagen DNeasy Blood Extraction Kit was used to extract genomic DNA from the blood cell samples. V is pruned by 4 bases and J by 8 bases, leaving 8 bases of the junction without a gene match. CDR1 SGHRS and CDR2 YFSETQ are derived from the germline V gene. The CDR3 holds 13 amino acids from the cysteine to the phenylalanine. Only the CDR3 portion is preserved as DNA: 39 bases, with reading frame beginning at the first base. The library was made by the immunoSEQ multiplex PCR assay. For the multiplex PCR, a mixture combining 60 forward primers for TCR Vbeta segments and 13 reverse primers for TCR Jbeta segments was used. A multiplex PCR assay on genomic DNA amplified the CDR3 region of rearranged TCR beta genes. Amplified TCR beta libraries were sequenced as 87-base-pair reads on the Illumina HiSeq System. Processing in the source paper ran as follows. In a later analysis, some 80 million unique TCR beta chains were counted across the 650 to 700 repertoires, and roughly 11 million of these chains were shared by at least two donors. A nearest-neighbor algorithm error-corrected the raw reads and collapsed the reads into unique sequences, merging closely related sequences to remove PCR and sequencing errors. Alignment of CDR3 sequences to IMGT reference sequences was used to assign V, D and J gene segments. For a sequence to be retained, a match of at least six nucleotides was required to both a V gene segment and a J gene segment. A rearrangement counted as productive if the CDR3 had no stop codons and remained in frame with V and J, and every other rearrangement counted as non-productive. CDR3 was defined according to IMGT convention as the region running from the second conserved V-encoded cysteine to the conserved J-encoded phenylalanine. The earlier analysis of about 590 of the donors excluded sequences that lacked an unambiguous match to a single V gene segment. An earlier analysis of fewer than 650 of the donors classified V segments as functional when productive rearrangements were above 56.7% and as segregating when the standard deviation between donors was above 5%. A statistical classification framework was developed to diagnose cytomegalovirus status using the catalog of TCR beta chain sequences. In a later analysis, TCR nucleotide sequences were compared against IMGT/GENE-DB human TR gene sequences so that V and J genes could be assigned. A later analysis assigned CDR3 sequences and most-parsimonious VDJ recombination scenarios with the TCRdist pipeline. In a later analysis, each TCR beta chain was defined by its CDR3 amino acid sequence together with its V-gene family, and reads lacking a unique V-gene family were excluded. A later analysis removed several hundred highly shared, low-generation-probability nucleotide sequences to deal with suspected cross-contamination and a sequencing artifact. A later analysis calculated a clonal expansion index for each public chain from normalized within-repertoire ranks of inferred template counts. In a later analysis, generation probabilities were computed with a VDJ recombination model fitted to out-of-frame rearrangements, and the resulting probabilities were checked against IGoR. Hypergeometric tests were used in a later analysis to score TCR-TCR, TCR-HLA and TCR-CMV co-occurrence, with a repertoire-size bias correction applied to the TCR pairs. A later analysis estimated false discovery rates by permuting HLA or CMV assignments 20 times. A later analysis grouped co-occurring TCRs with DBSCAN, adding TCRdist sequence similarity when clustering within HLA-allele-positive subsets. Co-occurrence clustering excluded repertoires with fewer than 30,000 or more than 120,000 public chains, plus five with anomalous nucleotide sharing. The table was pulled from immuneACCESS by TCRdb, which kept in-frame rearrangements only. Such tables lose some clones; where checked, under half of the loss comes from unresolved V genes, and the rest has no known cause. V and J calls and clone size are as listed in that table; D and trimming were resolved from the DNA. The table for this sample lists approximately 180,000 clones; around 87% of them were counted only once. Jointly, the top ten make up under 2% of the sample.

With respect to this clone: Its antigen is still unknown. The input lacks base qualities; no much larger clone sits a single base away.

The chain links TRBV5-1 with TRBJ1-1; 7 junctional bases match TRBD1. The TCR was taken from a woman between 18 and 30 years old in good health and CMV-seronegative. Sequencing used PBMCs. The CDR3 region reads CASSPWTGIEAFF. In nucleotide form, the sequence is TGCGCCAGCAGCCCCTGGACAGGCATCGAAGCTTTCTTT.